A single count supports the clone carrying this T cell receptor beta chain. The antigen is not known. Unstimulated regulatory T cells (CD4+CD25+CD127-), CD4+CD25- non-regulatory cells, CD4 and CD8 cells were FACS-sorted from thawed PBMCs. The germline CDR1 and CDR2 sequences are SGHRS and YFSETQ. The CDR3 contains 12 residues. V was pared by 7 bases and J by 5 bases, with 12 bases between. The entry originates in a study of Tregs in tolerant kidney transplant recipients. This table comes from immunoSEQ multiplex PCR, and its TCRdb copy is limited to in-frame clones, with some not included. The sample has around 230,000 clones; about 80% are singletons. Study-wide results and limits: The small number of patients limits these findings pending further validation. Tregs expanded with activated donor B cells seemed most donor-specific. No direct test of biological reproducibility was done here.

Sequenced: CD4+ T cells from blood. The chain joins TRBV5-1 to TRBJ1-2; a possible D gene is TRBD1 (6 bases). The sequence derives from a human donor in good health. The CDR3 reads CASGLTGYGYTF. The CDR3 DNA reads as TGCGCCAGCGGCCTTACAGGGTATGGCTACACCTTC.